Sequencing of this TCR beta chain was carried out in a study of blood T cell repertoires in COVID-19 (dated by TCRdb to the early 2020s). Broadly, across the study: Samples from collaborators originated in the United States, Italy and Spain and spanned both the acute and convalescent phases of COVID-19. The repertoires were released in a freely available public database intended as a resource for research on the immune response to SARS-CoV-2. The prospective study material was composed of cDNA or gDNA derived from T cells, B-cell-depleted T cells, or PBMCs. Sample metadata almost always included a de-identified subject ID, COVID-19 status, age in years and sex. The samples were drawn from two sources: the first 160 participants of the ongoing ImmuneRACE study, and fewer than 1,500 subjects contributed by 6 global collaborators. Where available, HLA class I and class II types were taken from metadata supplied by the sample provider and were not determined by assay-based typing. Deeply sampled blood TCRbeta repertoires from subjects exposed to, actively infected with, or recovered from COVID-19 were included in the dataset.

On this clone: The clone's antigen remains unknown. No much larger clone is present one base from it, and per-base qualities are unavailable.

General study outcomes and caveats: How much clinical and demographic metadata was included differed by source and by participant, and the metadata was provided uncurated.

Deletion took 6 bases off V and 6 bases off J, with a span of 12 bases between the germline ends. From its cysteine to its phenylalanine, the CDR3 spans 12 amino acids. The read is trimmed to its CDR3 DNA, 36 bases read in frame from base 1. The CDR1 and CDR2 encoded by the germline V gene are MDHEN and SYDVKM. Collaborating institutions collected whole blood in K2EDTA tubes following their own protocols. Collaborator samples were shipped for TCRbeta analysis as frozen whole blood, isolated PBMCs, or DNA extracted from either sample type. TCRbeta CDR3 regions were amplified from genomic DNA using the immunoSEQ Assay, a bias-controlled multiplex PCR. The authors' pipeline ran thus. The number of nucleated cells in each sample was estimated by amplification of reference gene primers within the assay. Sequence reads were collapsed and filtered to measure the absolute abundance of every unique TCRbeta CDR3 rearrangement. Productive Simpson clonality was computed per sample as the square root of Simpson's diversity index over productive rearrangements. TCRdb re-hosts the immuneACCESS table, in-frame sequences only. Its copies lack some clones; in the studies checked, an unresolved V gene accounts for under half of them, and the cause for the rest is not known. That table is the source of V, J and clone size, and D and trimming were worked out from the DNA. The sample table lists roughly 200,000 clones, more than 75% of them with a count of one. The ten most abundant clones make up approximately 6.1% of the sample.

This sequence originates from a man aged 80 or over with acute or convalescent COVID-19. The material sequenced was peripheral blood. The sequence links TRBV28 to TRBJ2-7, with the D segment identity uncertain. In nucleotide form, the sequence is TGTGCCAGCAGCCTAGTGGGTTCCGAGCAGTACTTC. It specifies CASSLVGSEQYF.